Shown below are 11 T cell receptor beta chains from a single sample sequenced in a study of blood T cell repertoires in COVID-19. The data were produced by immunoSEQ multiplex PCR, yet TCRdb's version contains in-frame clones alone and is incomplete. Of about 200,000 clones detected, 70% to 90% appear once; the ten largest clones hold about 4.2%. Sequencing was performed on peripheral blood. These receptor sequences come from a human donor in a cohort sampled during active COVID-19.

This clone was seen more than once but under ten times. The V call is TRBV14, the J call TRBJ2-1, with 9 nucleotides matching TRBD2. V dropped 4 bases and J dropped 8; count of bases not matched to a gene: 24. The CDR3 is 20 residues long. CDR1 is SGHDN and CDR2 is FVKESK in the germline V gene. DNA of the CDR3: TGTGCCAGCAGCCGGGGGTTGGGCGGGAGCACTAGCGGGCGGTCGGATGAGCAGTTCTTC. This codes for CASSRGLGGSTSGRSDEQFF.

The chain links TRBV28 to TRBJ2-3, with D perhaps matching TRBD2 (6 bases). V dropped 2 bases and J dropped 3 bases, with 9 bases sitting between them. Per the germline V gene, CDR1 is MDHEN and CDR2 is SYDVKM. The CDR3 is made up of 14 amino acids. CDR3 residues: CASSLMGGTDTQYF. CDR3 bases: TGTGCCAGCAGTTTAATGGGAGGAACAGATACGCAGTATTTT.

V and J are TRBV7-9 and TRBJ2-5, with 7 bases matching TRBD2. Germline trimming cut 3 bases from V and 6 bases from J; bases unmatched to any gene: 7. CDR1 SEHNR and CDR2 FQNEAQ come from the germline V gene (reference sequence). CDR3 length: 14 amino acids. The CDR3 protein is CASSFWEGEKTQYF. CDR3 DNA: TGTGCCAGCAGCTTCTGGGAGGGAGAAAAGACCCAGTACTTC.

For this clone: The same CDR3 also results from other DNA sequences found in this sample. The chain recombines TRBV28 with TRBJ1-1; the D is unclear. Germline-derived CDR1 and CDR2 are MDHEN and SYDVKM. This CDR3 comprises 13 residues. V was cut by 8 bases and J by 1 base, with 11 bases left in between. CDR3 nucleotides: TGTGCCAGCTCGCTGAGGCAGAACACTGAAGCTTTCTTT. Translated, it gives CASSLRQNTEAFF.

The CDR3 DNA follows: TGTGCCAGCAGCGTAGTTGGGGGCGCGGACACCATATATTTT. This encodes CASSVVGGADTIYF. The rearrangement links TRBV9 to TRBJ1-3; a weak D match, TRBD1 (6 bases). Germline V gene lookup returns CDR1 SGDLS and CDR2 YYNGEE. V dropped 0 bases and J dropped 8 bases, with 12 bases sitting between them. This CDR3 is built from 14 residues.

This rearrangement joins TRBV7-2 to TRBJ2-1, with TRBD1 matching 9 bases. Trimming took 1 base from V and 15 from J; bases not matched to a gene: 7. From germline, CDR1 is SGHTA and CDR2 FQGNSA. The CDR3 runs 13 residues. CDR3 bases: TGTGCCAGCAGCTTAGGGACAGGGGAGGTTGTGTTCTTC. This sequence encodes CASSLGTGEVVFF.

V is TRBV11-2 and J is TRBJ2-1; D perhaps matches TRBD1 (5 bases). CDR1 and CDR2 (germline): SGHAT, FQNNGV. CDR3 length equals 16 residues. Trimming pared 4 bases from V and 2 bases from J, leaving 15 bases between. The CDR3 sequence is CASSSNSGLAYNEQFF. CDR3 DNA: TGTGCCAGCAGCTCTAATTCAGGGCTGGCCTACAATGAGCAGTTCTTC.

As regards this clone: The junction shows a germline mismatch at one end, possibly a read error. This chain joins TRBV7-8 and TRBJ1-2, with 9 bases matching TRBD1. Germline assignment: CDR1 SGHVS and CDR2 FQNEAQ. This CDR3 is built from 12 residues. The CDR3, as DNA: TGTGCCAGCAGCGCTGACCGGGACAGGGCCTACTTC. As protein: CASSADRDRAYF.

V is TRBV19 and J is TRBJ1-1; unclear D gene. Germline V gives CDR1 LNHDA, CDR2 SQIVND (reference sequence). With 4 bases removed from V and 4 bases from J, the gap between germline ends came to 7 bases. This CDR3 contains 12 residues. The CDR3 sequence: CASSKGGTEAFF. CDR3 DNA: TGTGCCAGTAGTAAGGGAGGCACTGAAGCTTTCTTT.

The chain recombines TRBV13 with TRBJ2-7; 8 nucleotides agree with TRBD2. The germline gives CDR1 PRHDT, CDR2 FYEKMQ (reference sequence). This CDR3 spans 15 amino acids. V lost 5 bases, J lost 4 bases, and 10 bases stayed unmatched. CDR3 amino acids: CASSPTSGSLYEQYF. The CDR3 DNA sequence: TGTGCCAGCAGCCCCACGAGCGGGAGTTTATACGAGCAGTACTTC.

The chain recombines TRBV30 with TRBJ1-2; a possible D gene is TRBD1 (6 bases). V dropped 3 bases and J dropped 1 base, with 12 bases sitting between them. The germline V gene encodes CDR1 GTSNPN and CDR2 SVGIG (reference sequence). This CDR3 comprises 14 residues. The CDR3 sequence is CAWSRDKNNYGYTF. The CDR3 DNA is TGTGCCTGGAGCCGGGACAAGAATAACTATGGCTACACCTTC.